Sequencing of this T cell receptor (beta chain) was carried out in a study of shared clonotypes between healthy human individuals. Findings of the study overall: In having few donors, the study represented limited genetic and exposure-history diversity.

As to this clone: Antigen specificity is unknown.

Clones were read by immunoSEQ multiplex PCR, and TCRdb kept only the in-frame ones, dropping some. The repertoire holds about 1.5 million clones, with about 96% as singletons. The V gene lost 2 bases and the J gene lost 8 bases, with 6 bases spanning the gap. Germline CDR1 reads MDHEN; CDR2 reads SYDVKM. CDR3 length equals 11 residues. The V call is TRBV28, the J call TRBJ1-2; no definite D call. The TCR originated in a man aged 25-45 years in good health. Sequencing input: naive CD4+ T cells sorted from blood. Subset reported: CD45RA+ positively selected. This CDR3 reads CASSLRRGYTF. DNA for the CDR3: TGTGCCAGCAGTTTACGGAGGGGCTACACCTTC.